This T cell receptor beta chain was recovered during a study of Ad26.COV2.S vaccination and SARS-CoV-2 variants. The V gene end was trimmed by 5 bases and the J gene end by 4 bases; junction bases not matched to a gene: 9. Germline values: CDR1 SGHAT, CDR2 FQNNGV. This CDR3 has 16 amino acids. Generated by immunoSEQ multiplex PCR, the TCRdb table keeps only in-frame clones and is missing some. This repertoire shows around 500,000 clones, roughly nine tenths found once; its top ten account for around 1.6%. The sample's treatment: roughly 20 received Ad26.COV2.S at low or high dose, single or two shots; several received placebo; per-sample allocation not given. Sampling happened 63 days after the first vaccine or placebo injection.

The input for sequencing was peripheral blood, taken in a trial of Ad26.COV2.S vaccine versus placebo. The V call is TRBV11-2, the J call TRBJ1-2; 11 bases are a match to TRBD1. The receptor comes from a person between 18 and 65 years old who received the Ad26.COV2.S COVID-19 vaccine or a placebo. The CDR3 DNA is TGTGCCAGCAGCCGAAGGGTCGGGACAGGGGGCTATGGCTACACCTTC. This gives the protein CASSRRVGTGGYGYTF.